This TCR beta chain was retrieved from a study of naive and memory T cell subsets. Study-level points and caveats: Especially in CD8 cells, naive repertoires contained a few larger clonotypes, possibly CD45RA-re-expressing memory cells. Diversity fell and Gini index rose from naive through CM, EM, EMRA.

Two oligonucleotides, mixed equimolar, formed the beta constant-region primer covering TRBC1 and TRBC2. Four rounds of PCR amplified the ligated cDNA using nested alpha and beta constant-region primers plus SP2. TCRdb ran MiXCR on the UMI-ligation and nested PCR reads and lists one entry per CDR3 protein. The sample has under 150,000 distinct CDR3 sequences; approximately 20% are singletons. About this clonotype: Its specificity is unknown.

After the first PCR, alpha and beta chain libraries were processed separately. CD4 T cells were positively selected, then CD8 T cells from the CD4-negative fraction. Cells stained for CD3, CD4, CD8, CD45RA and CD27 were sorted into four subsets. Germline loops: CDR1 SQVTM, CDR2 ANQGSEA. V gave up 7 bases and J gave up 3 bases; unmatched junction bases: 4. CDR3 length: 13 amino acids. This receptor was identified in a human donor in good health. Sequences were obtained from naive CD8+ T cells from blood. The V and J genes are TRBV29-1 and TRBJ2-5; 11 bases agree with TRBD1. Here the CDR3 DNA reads TGCAGCGCCGAGGGACAGGGGGAAGAGACCCAGTACTTC. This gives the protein CSAEGQGEETQYF. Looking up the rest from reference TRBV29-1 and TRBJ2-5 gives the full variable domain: SAVISQKPSRDICQRGTSLTIQCQVDSQVTMMFWYRQQPGQSLTLIATANQGSEATYESGFVIDKFPISRPNLTFSTLTVSNMSPEDSSIYLCSAEGQGEETQYFGPGTRLLVL.